The T cell receptor (beta chain) described here comes from a study of shared clonotypes between healthy human individuals (dated by TCRdb to 2018 to 2021). Background for the entire study: A couple of women and three men aged 18 to 49 years were included in the cohort. Blood TCR repertoires of 5 or 6 healthy adults were deeply sequenced to estimate repertoire size and the extent of clonotype sharing between individuals. To increase sequencing depth and limit assay-specific biases, TCR repertoire library preparation and sequencing were carried out by different laboratories using diverse techniques. Leukapheresis yielded between about 0.85 and 10 billion PBMCs per donor. The investigation overall reported the following: Sampling was limited to blood, and TCR repertoires in tissue likely differ from TCR repertoires in blood. The small number of donors limited the genetic and exposure-history diversity represented. Pairwise subsampling indicated that sequencing depth was expected to affect the degree of clonotype sharing among donors.

Using the deep immunoSEQ assay, multiplex PCR amplified TCR CDR3 regions from genomic DNA. Extracted genomic DNA from each cell subset was spread evenly across all wells of several immunoSEQ 96-well plates, with each plate serving as a replicate. Each replicate PCR for unsorted PBMC received 300 to 350 ng genomic DNA, equal to around 30,000 T cell genomes. Ten immunoSEQ deep assay plates were used to sequence unsorted PBMC genomic DNA. The purified libraries were quantified using a Qubit 3.0 fluorometer, sized with a Bioanalyzer 2100, and then quantified again using the KAPA Library Quantification kit. A separate single-read 150-cycle Illumina NextSeq 550 flow cell was used to sequence each immunoSEQ 96-well plate. Per the source publication's procedure: Because only junctional sequences without quality scores were contained in the immunoSEQ output, filtering matching that applied to full-length reads could not be performed. Sequences were annotated with PyIR, a Python wrapper for IgBLAST v1.9, and V/J genes and CDR3 were assigned using IMGT germline references. Reads were removed for weak V/J assignments (E-value above 1e-6), missing CDR3, stop codons, out-of-frame junctions, or ambiguous translated residues. V3J clonotypes were defined as sequences sharing the same inferred V gene, J gene, and CDR3 amino acid sequence. To compute the percentage overlap between repertoires, the number of shared unique clonotypes was divided by the size of the smaller repertoire. Richness of each repertoire was evaluated using RTK rarefaction, the Chao1 estimator, and Recon v2.1 estimates of unobserved clonotypes. The table was pulled from immuneACCESS by TCRdb, which kept in-frame rearrangements only. Such tables lose some clones; where checked, under half of the loss comes from unresolved V genes, and the rest has no known cause. V and J calls and clone size follow that table, whereas D and trimming were derived from the DNA. The sample has about half a million clones on record, roughly 80% of them singletons. Clones ranked in the top ten supply approximately 12% of the sample.

As concerns this clone: Which antigen it targets is not known. Qualities for individual bases were not recorded, and no much larger clone is one base off.

The donors were healthy, HIV-negative adults who had no recently reported acute infections or vaccinations. All donors were Caucasian adults living in Nashville, Tennessee, USA. In the unsorted samples, 70 million to 90 million PBMCs were counted, and genomic DNA was extracted using the QIAamp DNA Blood Mini kit. Blood was obtained by leukapheresis, after which PBMCs were separated by Ficoll-Histopaque density gradient centrifugation and cryopreserved in liquid nitrogen vapor phase. CDR1 and CDR2 were assigned from the germline V gene as MDHEN and SYDVKM. Trimming at the junction amounts to 1 base on V and 3 bases on J, and the germline ends lie 1 base apart. The cysteine opens and the phenylalanine closes a CDR3 of 12 amino acids. Just CDR3 DNA is preserved here, 36 bases in frame from base 1.

The TCR was taken from a woman aged 40-49 years in good health. Some clones in this sample may be carry-over from other donors' samples. The chain is made from TRBV28 and TRBJ1-3; there is no confident call for the D gene. The sample was PBMCs. Here is the DNA: TGTGCCAGCAGTTTATTTGGAAACACCATATATTTT. This codes for CASSLFGNTIYF.